This T cell receptor (beta chain) was profiled in a study of OX40 agonist ivuxolimab in advanced cancers. Findings and caveats of the study: At 0.1 to 3.0 mg/kg and by week 6, CD4+ and CD8+ T cells in the blood had expanded clonally.

On this clone: Antigen specificity is unknown.

Sequencing was performed with immunoSEQ multiplex PCR; in TCRdb, only in-frame clones are kept and a portion is missing. The sample yields 60,000 or so clones, approximately 94% seen once. The starting material was CD4+ or CD8+ T cells sorted from blood, obtained in a trial of the OX40 agonist ivuxolimab. The sequence came from an adult with an advanced solid tumor such as melanoma, head and neck, liver or kidney cancer.

The DNA for the CDR3 is TGTGCCAGCAGTTACCTCCCGTCTTATGTGCCCTGTGGGGCGGCCTATGGCTACACCTTC. Amino acids: CASSYLPSYVPCGAAYGYTF. The rearrangement joins TRBV6-8 to TRBJ1-2; perhaps TRBD1 as D (5 bases). V was trimmed by 2 bases and J by 4 bases, leaving 29 bases between them. The CDR3 is made up of 20 amino acids. Per germline, CDR1 MNHGY and CDR2 SAAAGT.